This TCR beta chain was captured by sequencing in a study of cytotoxic CD8 clonotypes in ibrutinib-treated CLL. Looking at the study overall: Specimens for response were gathered following a median roughly twelve months of therapy, spanning 6 to 36. Study-wide results and limits: On treatment, the uncommon public clonotypes contracted or remained stable. Lymph node repertoires were not studied, and sampling times were unmatched.

PBMCs were cryopreserved, and 1.5 to 2.5 micrograms of genomic DNA from them went into TCR beta libraries. The germline V gene has CDR1 MNHEY and CDR2 SMNVEV (reference sequence). This CDR3 is 14 amino acids long. Trimming cost V 5 bases and J 2 bases, with 10 bases left between them. TCRdb keeps only in-frame clones here, not all; method: immunoSEQ multiplex PCR. The sample lists some 8,000 clones, around four fifths occurring once. Turning to this clone: Antigen specificity is unknown.

The TCR was taken from a human donor with chronic lymphocytic leukemia. The rearrangement uses TRBV27 and TRBJ2-1; D gene uncertain. Sequences were derived from PBMCs, sampled before ibrutinib treatment. CDR3: CASSVPGPYNEQFF. CDR3 nucleotide sequence: TGTGCCAGCAGTGTCCCCGGCCCCTACAATGAGCAGTTCTTC.